This TCR beta chain was profiled in a study of early T cells in non-severe SARS-CoV-2 infection. The wider study: RNA in bulk from unsorted whole blood was sequenced, and chains were unpaired. Study results and limitations: Private and CD4 specificities were missed by VDJdb matching, skewed to anti-spike CD8.

The library protocol tagged individual cDNA molecules with unique molecular identifiers. TCRdb ran MiXCR on the 5' RACE reads and lists one entry per CDR3 protein. The table records 35,000 to 45,000 distinct CDR3 sequences, approximately 5.9% of them present only once. The germline V gene encodes CDR1 KGHSH and CDR2 LQKENI. Trimming removed 5 bases from V and 8 bases from J, with 21 bases in between. The CDR3 is 16 residues long. This clonotype was detected only a few times. Its antigen is not known. Sequencing was performed on whole blood, taken at baseline. The sequence derives from an adult who was a healthcare worker with PCR-confirmed SARS-CoV-2 infection or an uninfected control (not recorded which). This chain uses TRBV18 with TRBJ1-4; D is perhaps TRBD1 (5 bases). The CDR3 DNA follows: TGTGCCAGCTCAGAGGCCCCCGGGACGAGGGGAGAAAAACTGTTTTTT. Its protein is CASSEAPGTRGEKLFF.